These 29 T cell receptor beta chains share one sample of origin, sequenced in a study of regulatory T cells in long-lasting Graves disease (dated by TCRdb to the early 2020s). The time point label here, explained by the study, means: newly diagnosed GD, antithyroid drugs for less than 3 months. For both TCR sequencing and RNA sequencing, RNA was extracted from PBMCs using TRIzol. The library was built by means of multiplex PCR. The sequencer was an Illumina HiSeq 4000. To build TCR beta libraries, CDR3 regions were amplified by Arm-PCR using iRepertoire HTBI primers. TCRdb passed the public sequencing reads through fastp at Q25 and MiXCR, retaining productive beta sequences. Duplicate CDR3 protein sequences are folded into a single record with the most common DNA and genes. Counted in this sample were 360,000 or so distinct CDR3 sequences; around 15% of them appeared once. The ten largest clones take up 20% to 25% of the sample.

In addition, the sample was reused for a study of T cells in Graves' hyperthyroidism and ophthalmopathy.

The specimen comprised peripheral blood mononuclear cells (PBMCs), sampled at new diagnosis, from a patient treated with antithyroid drugs. The origin of the receptors is a woman between 18 and 30 years old with Graves disease. Donor details come from another sample of the same person, matched by shared clones.

As to this clonotype: A much more abundant neighbour one base away suggests this may be a read error. The chain is built from TRBV5-1 and TRBJ2-3; tentative D call: TRBD2 (7 bases). CDR1 and CDR2 from the germline V gene are SGHRS and YFSETQ. CDR3 length: 24 residues. Trimming stripped 2 bases from V and 2 bases from J, with 39 bases between. The CDR3 loop reads CASSFDNEVVFEWGGPRNTDTQYF. CDR3 bases: TGCGCCAGCAGCTTCGATAACGAGGTGGTATTTGAGTGGGGGGGGCCTCGTAACACAGATACGCAGTATTTT. Using reference TRBV5-1 and TRBJ2-3 for the parts outside the CDR3, the full variable domain is KAGVTQTPRYLIKTRGQQVTLSCSPISGHRSVSWYQQTPGQGLQFLFEYFSETQRNKGNFPGRFSGRQFSNSRSEMNVSTLELGDSALYLCASSFDNEVVFEWGGPRNTDTQYFGPGTRLTVL.

This clonotype came up a few times. The chain is built from TRBV5-1 and TRBJ2-7; 8 bases agree with TRBD1. The CDR3 has 14 residues. Unmatched junction bases numbered 5, after V lost 0 bases and J lost 6 bases. Germline CDR1 and CDR2: SGHRS and YFSETQ. In DNA, the CDR3 is TGCGCCAGCAGCTTGGGGACAGGGTCGGGCGAGCAGTACTTC. Protein sequence: CASSLGTGSGEQYF.

This clonotype was counted at least ten times. This chain uses TRBV7-6 with TRBJ2-1; 12 bases agree with TRBD2. V lost 2 bases to trimming and J lost 8 bases; unmatched junction nucleotides: 7. From germline, CDR1 is SGHVS and CDR2 FNYEAQ. The CDR3 length is 16 residues. The CDR3 spells CASSLWLAGGGDEQFF. CDR3 coding DNA: TGTGCCAGCAGCTTATGGCTAGCGGGAGGGGGCGATGAGCAGTTCTTC.

This clonotype has at least ten counts. V and J are TRBV20-1 and TRBJ1-5; tentatively, D is TRBD1 (6 bases). V gave up 3 bases and J gave up 7 bases, with 19 bases separating them. The CDR3 has 15 residues. Germline CDR1 DFQATT, CDR2 SNEGSKA (reference sequence). Here the CDR3 DNA reads TGCAGTGCTAGTATTACGGGGGGCGAGTTCCAGCCCCAGCATTTT. This encodes CSASITGGEFQPQHF.

This clonotype was found a few times. The chain links TRBV5-1 to TRBJ2-7; 9 positions match TRBD1. Trimming removed 3 bases from V and 5 bases from J; junction bases left unmatched: 6. This CDR3 is built from 14 residues. Germline CDR1 reads SGHRS; CDR2 reads YFSETQ. The CDR3 loop is CASSWGQGGNEQYF. The CDR3 DNA follows: TGCGCCAGCAGCTGGGGACAGGGTGGGAACGAGCAGTACTTC.

This chain connects TRBV7-9 to TRBJ2-2; TRBD1 matches 11 bases. The CDR3 runs to 17 residues. CDR1 and CDR2 from the germline V gene are SEHNR and FQNEAQ (reference sequence). J gave up 6 bases and V 4 bases, and 10 bases lay outside the gene matches. CDR3 DNA sequence: TGTGCCAGCAGCTCACTCCCTGGACAGGGGGCAGCCGGGGAGCTGTTTTTT. Translating it yields CASSSLPGQGAAGELFF.

The rearrangement uses TRBV6-1 and TRBJ1-2, with no clear D. Germline loops: CDR1 MNHNS, CDR2 SASEGT. Deletions cut 7 bases from V and 2 bases from J, with 17 bases between. The CDR3 loop spans 15 amino acids. In nucleotides, the CDR3 is TGTGCCAGCACTCCCTTACCCCCGCAAAACTATGGCTACACCTTC. Translation: CASTPLPPQNYGYTF.

A word on this clonotype: This may stem from a read error, because a much larger clone lies one nucleotide away. V is TRBV16 and J is TRBJ2-3; 8 bases fit TRBD2. Germline CDR1 reads KGHSY; CDR2 reads FQNENV. CDR3 length: 15 residues. The chain's CDR3 is CASGHPPGLADTQYF. The CDR3 nucleotides are TGTGCCAGCGGCCATCCACCGGGACTAGCAGATACGCAGTATTTT.

The chain uses TRBV6-1 and TRBJ1-5; D possibly corresponds to TRBD1 (6 bases). V lost 6 bases and J lost 6, with 21 bases in between. Germline values: CDR1 MNHNS, CDR2 SASEGT. This CDR3 contains 16 residues. CDR3 DNA sequence: TGTGCCAGCAGATCGGATAGGGACATCAGGAGTCAGCCCCAGCATTTT. It specifies CASRSDRDIRSQPQHF.

The V call is TRBV7-2, the J call TRBJ2-3; possible D gene TRBD2, 6 bases. Germline V gives CDR1 SGHTA, CDR2 FQGNSA. The length of the CDR3 is 14 residues. Trimming pared 7 bases from V and 4 bases from J, leaving 15 bases between. The CDR3 DNA reads as TGTGCCAGCACCCCGGGTAGCGGAGCAGATACGCAGTATTTT. This sequence encodes CASTPGSGADTQYF.

This clonotype was detected many times. This chain uses TRBV5-1 with TRBJ2-5; 7 nucleotides agree with TRBD1. The J segment lost 5 bases and the V segment lost 4 bases, leaving 5 bases of the junction unmatched. The CDR3 runs 13 residues. The germline CDR1 and CDR2 sequences are SGHRS and YFSETQ. The CDR3 here is CASSEGARETQYF. The DNA for the CDR3 is TGCGCCAGCAGCGAGGGGGCGCGGGAGACCCAGTACTTC.

This clonotype has a count of ten or more. The V gene is TRBV28, the J gene TRBJ1-1; the D is unclear. Trimming cost V 2 bases and J 0 bases, with 13 bases left between them. Germline CDR1 is MDHEN and CDR2 is SYDVKM. The CDR3 runs 16 residues. The CDR3 reads CASSLAGNRVNTEAFF. The CDR3 nucleotides read TGTGCCAGCAGTTTAGCCGGGAACCGGGTGAACACTGAAGCTTTCTTT.

This clonotype was seen more than once but under ten times. This chain uses TRBV10-2 with TRBJ2-5, with a tentative D call TRBD2 (6 bases). This CDR3 contains 12 residues. V lost 6 bases and J lost 3, with 8 bases in between. Germline lookup yields CDR1 WSHSY and CDR2 SAAADI. The CDR3 bases are TGCGCCAGCAGCGCTAGCGAAGAGACCCAGTACTTC. Translated: CASSASEETQYF.

Many counts were recorded for this clonotype. This chain links TRBV3-1 with TRBJ2-7; D perhaps matches TRBD1 (6 bases). From germline, CDR1 is LGHDT and CDR2 YNNKEL (reference sequence). There are 13 residues in the CDR3. V lost 2 bases and J lost 9, with 14 bases in between. The DNA of the CDR3 is TGTGCCAGCAGCCAACGACGGACAGATGGGCAGTACTTC. Its translation: CASSQRRTDGQYF.

This clonotype was detected only a few times. This rearrangement joins TRBV27 to TRBJ2-2; D remains unclear. V was pared by 9 bases and J by 8 bases, with 19 bases between. This CDR3 comprises 14 residues. The V gene's germline CDR1 is MNHEY and CDR2 SMNVEV (reference sequence). CDR3: CASDLSWGRGELFF. The CDR3 DNA follows: TGTGCCAGTGATCTTTCATGGGGTAGGGGGGAGCTGTTTTTT.

This chain joins TRBV9 and TRBJ2-3; D remains ambiguous. Trimming took 4 bases from V and 3 from J, leaving 18 bases between them. Germline loops: CDR1 SGDLS, CDR2 YYNGEE. The CDR3 has 16 residues. CDR3 protein: CASSYGPRLGTDTQYF. For the CDR3, the DNA is TGTGCCAGCAGCTACGGACCCCGGCTAGGGACAGATACGCAGTATTTT.

In its sample, this clonotype was seen a few times. The V and J genes are TRBV20-1 and TRBJ2-1; 9 bases agree with TRBD2. The V gene end was trimmed by 6 bases and the J gene end by 6 bases; junction bases not matched to a gene: 9. CDR1 is DFQATT and CDR2 is SNEGSKA in the germline V gene (reference sequence). The CDR3 has 14 residues. The CDR3 here is CSASSGGWFNEQFF. CDR3 nucleotide sequence: TGCAGTGCCAGCAGCGGGGGGTGGTTCAATGAGCAGTTCTTC.

At least ten counts were recorded for this clonotype. The chain recombines TRBV4-1 with TRBJ1-3; 7 bases agree with TRBD1. Trimming removed 2 bases from V and 6 bases from J; junction bases left unmatched: 7. In germline, CDR1 is MGHRA, CDR2 YSYEKL. The CDR3 covers 15 residues. This CDR3 is CASSQTTGEENTIYF. The CDR3 nucleotides are TGCGCCAGCAGCCAAACCACAGGGGAGGAAAACACCATATATTTT.

This clonotype was detected ten times or more. This sequence joins TRBV11-2 and TRBJ2-7; possible D gene TRBD2, 7 bases. Trimming took 5 bases from V and 11 from J, leaving 19 bases between them. This CDR3 is 13 amino acids long. CDR1 is SGHAT and CDR2 is FQNNGV in the germline V gene. CDR3 in amino acids: CASSRVGGAVEYF. CDR3 DNA: TGTGCCAGCAGCCGGGTGGGGGGGGCCGTGGAGTACTTC. The full variable domain, with the rest looked up from reference TRBV11-2 and TRBJ2-7, is EAGVAQSPRYKIIEKRQSVAFWCNPISGHATLYWYQQILGQGPKLLIQFQNNGVVDDSQLPKDRFSAERLKGVDSTLKIQPAKLEDSAVYLCASSRVGGAVEYFGPGTRLTVT.

The chain links TRBV7-9 to TRBJ2-5; 11 bases are a match to TRBD2. Trimming took 6 bases from V and 5 from J; bases not matched to a gene: 8. This CDR3 contains 15 residues. Germline CDR1 and CDR2: SEHNR and FQNEAQ (reference sequence). The CDR3 region is CASSSPTSGIETQYF. For the CDR3, the DNA is TGTGCCAGCAGTTCTCCGACTAGCGGGATTGAGACCCAGTACTTC.

This clonotype was counted a few times. V gene TRBV6-5 combines with J gene TRBJ1-1; D remains ambiguous. CDR1 is MNHEY and CDR2 is SVGAGI in the germline V gene. V shed 1 base and J shed 1 base, with 4 bases lying between them. The CDR3 runs 13 residues. The DNA of the CDR3 is TGTGCCAGCAGTTACTTGCAGAACACTGAAGCTTTCTTT. Its translation: CASSYLQNTEAFF.

This clonotype appeared a few times. The rearrangement links TRBV6-9 to TRBJ1-6, with D possibly being TRBD1 (5 bases). V was clipped by 3 bases and J by 7 bases, with 10 bases between them. The CDR3 sequence is 14 residues long. The germline V gene has CDR1 MNHGY and CDR2 SVAAGI. The CDR3 spells CASSYGQGNSPLHF. CDR3 DNA: TGTGCCAGCAGTTACGGGCAGGGAAATTCACCCCTCCACTTT.

This clonotype was counted many times. The J gene is TRBJ2-2, the V gene TRBV2; possible D gene TRBD2, 7 bases. CDR3 length: 14 amino acids. Trimming left V 8 bases short and J 3 bases short, with 13 bases between. Germline V CDR1 and CDR2: SNHLY, FYNNEI. DNA of the CDR3: TGTGCCAGCCCTAGGGAGGGGGACACCGGGGAGCTGTTTTTT. This translates into CASPREGDTGELFF.

This clonotype was counted many times. The gene calls are TRBV28 and TRBJ2-1; TRBD2 matches 9 bases. The ends lost 3 bases at V and 5 bases at J; junction bases unmatched: 2. This CDR3 spans 14 amino acids. Germline assignment: CDR1 MDHEN and CDR2 SYDVKM. As DNA, the CDR3 is TGTGCCAGCAGTTTCCCTAGCGGGAACAATGAGCAGTTCTTC. Protein product: CASSFPSGNNEQFF.

There are many counts of this clonotype. V is TRBV20-1 and J is TRBJ2-1, with 12 nucleotides matching TRBD2. CDR3 size: 14 residues. Germline-derived CDR1 and CDR2 are DFQATT and SNEGSKA (reference sequence). V gave up 4 bases and J gave up 8 bases; unmatched junction bases: 6. CDR3 DNA: TGCAGTGCTACTAGCGGGAGGGCCGTTGATGAGCAGTTCTTC. Its translation: CSATSGRAVDEQFF.

This clonotype was observed at least ten times. The chain recombines TRBV7-3 with TRBJ1-6; D not certain. Germline CDR1 is SGHTA and CDR2 is FQGTGA. Trimming removed 1 base from V and 11 bases from J, with 9 bases in between. The CDR3 length is 13 residues. In DNA, the CDR3 is TGTGCCAGCAGCTTAATGTCCCGGGCACCCCTCCACTTT. Translation: CASSLMSRAPLHF.

As to this clonotype: A much larger clone lies one base from this, so it may be a read error. Lacking the conserved final phenylalanine or tryptophan, this CDR3 likely reflects a read error. The chain couples TRBV5-1 to TRBJ1-1, with unresolved D. The CDR3 has 13 residues. Trimming pared 3 bases from V and 4 bases from J, leaving 10 bases between. Germline V CDR1 and CDR2: SGHRS, YFSETQ. CDR3 loop: CASSSQVGTEAFL. Written as DNA, the CDR3 is TGCGCCAGCAGCTCTCAGGTAGGCACTGAAGCTTTCTTG.

The chain carries TRBV19 and TRBJ2-5, with D tentatively TRBD2 (5 bases). Trimming stripped 8 bases from V and 0 bases from J, with 10 bases between. The germline V gene has CDR1 LNHDA and CDR2 SQIVND (reference sequence). The CDR3 sequence is 13 residues long. CDR3 protein: CASGSGNQETQYF. In DNA form, the CDR3 reads TGTGCCAGTGGTTCCGGGAACCAAGAGACCCAGTACTTC.

Comment on this clonotype: A read error may account for a junction end that differs from germline. This rearrangement joins TRBV29-1 to TRBJ2-7; TRBD1 might be the D (6 bases). This CDR3 spans 12 amino acids. Germline CDR1 is SQVTM and CDR2 is ANQGSEA. CDR3 sequence: CSVEGGFGEQYF. CDR3 coding DNA: TGCAGCGTCGAAGGGGGTTTCGGCGAGCAGTACTTC.